This TCR beta chain is from a study of blood T cell repertoires in COVID-19. This CDR3 has 15 amino acids. V dropped 1 base and J dropped 4 bases, with 11 bases sitting between them. The germline V gene has CDR1 KGHSH and CDR2 LQKENI. Libraries were prepared by immunoSEQ multiplex PCR; TCRdb keeps only in-frame clonotypes and omits some of them. Found here are 250,000 to 300,000 clones, around 85% of them singletons; the top ten hold 1.9%. The TCR originated in a woman aged 45-59 years who had recovered from COVID-19. The chain joins TRBV18 to TRBJ1-5; perhaps TRBD1 as D (6 bases). Specimen: PBMCs or T cells enriched from blood (not recorded which). The DNA for the CDR3 is TGTGCCAGCTCACCACGGGACACCGCTAATCAGCCCCAGCATTTT. It yields the protein CASSPRDTANQPQHF.